A single sample gave rise to the 16 T cell receptor beta chains below, sequenced in a study of shared clonotypes between healthy human individuals. Repertoires were generated with immunoSEQ multiplex PCR, while TCRdb's copy carries only in-frame clones and drops some. The data show millions of clones, over 85% seen once. The sample taken for sequencing was naive CD4+ T cells sorted from blood. Subset in this sample: CD45RA+ positively selected. The receptors originated from a man aged 18 to 30 in good health.

Here the CDR3 DNA reads TGTGCCAGCAGTGAAGTAGGGACAGGCCCTGGTGAAGCTTTCTTT. Amino acid sequence: CASSEVGTGPGEAFF. The chain uses TRBV6-1 and TRBJ1-1; 8 bases line up with TRBD1. J gave up 7 bases and V 1 base, and 8 bases lay outside the gene matches. From germline, CDR1 is MNHNS and CDR2 SASEGT. The CDR3 has 15 amino acids.

On this clone itself: Other nucleotide sequences in the sample specify the same CDR3. V is TRBV7-9 and J is TRBJ2-5; the match to TRBD2 covers 12 bases. The V and J ends lost 3 bases and 4 bases, in that order; junction bases with no gene match: 0. The CDR3 is 14 residues long. Germline values: CDR1 SEHNR, CDR2 FQNEAQ (reference sequence). CDR3 residues: CASSLGLAGETQYF. CDR3 in DNA: TGTGCCAGCAGCTTGGGACTAGCGGGAGAGACCCAGTACTTC.

The chain couples TRBV6-5 to TRBJ1-3; 7 positions agree with TRBD1. The V gene end was trimmed by 6 bases and the J gene end by 3 bases; junction bases not matched to a gene: 2. This CDR3 region has 13 residues. Germline CDR1 and CDR2: MNHEY and SVGAGI. Here the CDR3 reads CASRQGIGNTIYF. CDR3 bases: TGTGCCAGCAGACAGGGGATTGGAAACACCATATATTTT.

Remarks on this clone: Within the sample, other DNA sequences also encode this same CDR3. The CDR3 reads CAWSPLETQYF. Here the CDR3 DNA reads TGTGCCTGGAGCCCACTCGAGACCCAGTACTTC. The chain combines TRBV30 with TRBJ2-5, with D uncertain. Germline CDR1 is GTSNPN and CDR2 is SVGIG (reference sequence). The CDR3 has 11 amino acids. Trimming took 3 bases from V and 5 from J, leaving 7 bases between them.

The chain uses TRBV29-1 and TRBJ1-5; a weak D match, TRBD1 (5 bases). This CDR3 contains 13 residues. From germline, CDR1 is SQVTM and CDR2 ANQGSEA. Trimming took off 6 bases at V and 5 bases at J, with 14 bases between the two ends. The CDR3 region is CSVGEGGDQPQHF. The CDR3 DNA is TGCAGCGTAGGGGAGGGCGGGGATCAGCCCCAGCATTTT.

The chain uses TRBV2 and TRBJ2-5, with 7 bases lining up with TRBD2. The junction had 7 bases not matched to a gene; V was cut back by 7 bases and J by 2 bases. The CDR3 contains 14 residues. Germline loops: CDR1 SNHLY, CDR2 FYNNEI. The CDR3: CASTRLGGQETQYF. The CDR3 bases are TGTGCCAGCACCCGTTTGGGGGGGCAAGAGACCCAGTACTTC.

V and J are TRBV7-6 and TRBJ2-2; D gene uncertain. The germline V gene encodes CDR1 SGHVS and CDR2 FNYEAQ. The V gene lost 1 base and the J gene lost 0 bases, with 9 bases spanning the gap. The CDR3 loop spans 16 amino acids. CDR3 in amino acids: CASSLGLGPNTGELFF. The CDR3 DNA reads TGTGCCAGCAGCTTAGGGCTGGGTCCGAACACCGGGGAGCTGTTTTTT.

The chain carries TRBV12-5 and TRBJ2-3, with D unresolved. The CDR3 is 13 amino acids. The germline gives CDR1 LGHNT, CDR2 FRNRAP. Trimming cost V 2 bases and J 3 bases, with 6 bases left between them. CDR3 in DNA: TGTGCTAGTGGTTTGACCCGGACAGATACGCAGTATTTT. This translates into CASGLTRTDTQYF.

The chain joins TRBV6-6 to TRBJ1-6; D call uncertain. Per the germline V gene, CDR1 is MNHNY and CDR2 is SVGAGI (reference sequence). CDR3 length equals 16 residues. V lost 2 bases, J lost 9 bases, and 17 bases lay in between. The DNA of the CDR3 is TGTGCCAGCAGTTACCCGGGCTACCCAGAGGGTTCACCCCTCCACTTT. Protein: CASSYPGYPEGSPLHF.

V and J are TRBV7-8 and TRBJ2-3; 10 bases agree with TRBD2. Per germline, CDR1 SGHVS and CDR2 FQNEAQ. The CDR3 loop spans 15 amino acids. Trimming removed 4 bases from V and 6 bases from J; junction bases left unmatched: 7. DNA for the CDR3: TGTGCCAGCAGCTCCCAGCGGGAGGGCCCGGATACGCAGTATTTT. It translates to CASSSQREGPDTQYF.

With regard to this clone: This sample also contains other DNA sequences that code for the same CDR3. V gene TRBV7-2 combines with J gene TRBJ2-5; 12 bases align to TRBD2. CDR3 length equals 14 residues. V trimming: 5 bases; J trimming: 4 bases; junction bases outside the gene matches: 2. CDR1 is SGHTA and CDR2 is FQGNSA in the germline V gene. This chain's CDR3 is CASSQGLAGETQYF. In DNA form, the CDR3 reads TGTGCCAGCAGCCAGGGACTAGCGGGAGAGACCCAGTACTTC.

The chain carries TRBV28 and TRBJ2-7, with 11 positions matching TRBD1. The V gene end was trimmed by 4 bases and the J gene end by 6 bases; junction bases not matched to a gene: 8. This CDR3 comprises 15 residues. The germline V gene encodes CDR1 MDHEN and CDR2 SYDVKM. CDR3 sequence (DNA): TGTGCCAGCAGTTACTCCGGGACAGGGGGTGGCGAGCAGTACTTC. It specifies CASSYSGTGGGEQYF.

J is TRBJ2-3 and V is TRBV30, with 7 bases aligning to TRBD2. CDR1 GTSNPN and CDR2 SVGIG come from the germline V gene (reference sequence). CDR3 length equals 16 residues. The V and J ends lost 1 base and 0 bases, in that order; junction bases with no gene match: 7. The CDR3 loop is CAWSGKFSGSTDTQYF. The CDR3 region has the DNA TGTGCCTGGAGTGGCAAATTTAGCGGGAGCACAGATACGCAGTATTTT.

V gene TRBV5-1 combines with J gene TRBJ2-7, with D possibly matching TRBD1 (5 bases). The CDR3 has 14 residues. Per the germline V gene, CDR1 is SGHRS and CDR2 is YFSETQ. Trimming removed 5 bases from V and 0 bases from J, with 12 bases in between. CDR3 DNA: TGCGCCAGCAGTCGGTATCAGGGCTCCTACGAGCAGTACTTC. This encodes CASSRYQGSYEQYF.

Here the CDR3 DNA reads TGTGCCAGCAGCTCGCTAGCGGGGGGAGATACGCAGTATTTT. It codes for CASSSLAGGDTQYF. V gene TRBV4-2 combines with J gene TRBJ2-3; 11 positions agree with TRBD2. Germline CDR1 LGHNA, CDR2 YNFKEQ. The CDR3 loop spans 14 amino acids. Trimming removed 5 bases from V and 5 bases from J; junction bases left unmatched: 3.

The rearrangement links TRBV2 to TRBJ1-2; no definite D call. The CDR3 is 15 residues long. CDR1 and CDR2 from the germline V gene are SNHLY and FYNNEI. V was trimmed by 6 bases and J by 8 bases, leaving 22 bases between them. The CDR3 region has the DNA TGTGCCAGCAGCTCGGGAATCAGGACGGCATGGGGCTACACCTTC. It encodes CASSSGIRTAWGYTF.